These T cell receptor beta chains were read from a single sample in a study of shared clonotypes between healthy human individuals. Assay used: immunoSEQ multiplex PCR; TCRdb lists only in-frame clones, some missing. The sample includes hundreds of thousands of clones, around 67% of them seen just once. Sequenced input: memory CD4+ T cells sorted from blood. The receptors shown here come from a young woman in good health. Both conserved end residues are part of each CDR3. The D gene is left open where the match is weak. Some rows have no size entry. The others give once, few or many, or a class for an expanded clone.

TRBV10-2	NA	NA	TRBJ2-3	TGCGCCAGCAAAGTCGACTTCACAGATACGCAGTATTTT	CASKVDFTDTQYF
TRBV28	NA	NA	TRBJ2-1	TGTGCCAGCAGTTTATGGGCCTCCTACAATGAGCAGTTCTTC	CASSLWASYNEQFF
TRBV28	NA	NA	TRBJ2-7	TGTGCCAGCAGTTCGACCGCCGCAGGGAAAGCCTACGAGCAGTACTTC	CASSSTAAGKAYEQYF
TRBV5-1	NA	NA	TRBJ2-1	TGCGCCAGCAGCTTGGTTCGGGAATCCTACAATGAGCAGTTCTTC	CASSLVRESYNEQFF
TRBV5-1	NA	many	TRBJ1-3	TGCGCCAGCAGCTTGGAAAAAGGGGCGGGAAACACCATATATTTT	CASSLEKGAGNTIYF
TRBV4-1	TRBD2	NA	TRBJ2-5	TGCGCCAGCAGCCAAGACCTAGCGGACCGCATTCCAGAGACCCAGTACTTC	CASSQDLADRIPETQYF
TRBV5-1	NA	many	TRBJ2-7	TGCGCCAGCAGCTTGGCCGGGACCTACTCCTACGAGCAGTACTTC	CASSLAGTYSYEQYF
TRBV27	NA	NA	TRBJ1-4	TGTGCCAGCACCTCACACTTCACGGGGGCGGGTCTACGAGGAAAACTGTTTTTT	CASTSHFTGAGLRGKLFF
TRBV25-1	NA	NA	TRBJ1-5	TGTGCCAGCAGTGACGTCCAGGGTGTTCAGCCCCAGCATTTT	CASSDVQGVQPQHF
TRBV2	TRBD2	few	TRBJ2-1	TGTGCCAGCAGTGCCTGGACTAGCGGGAGGGGAAGTGAGCAGTTCTTC	CASSAWTSGRGSEQFF
TRBV19	NA	NA	TRBJ1-1	TGTGCCAGTAGTATAAATGGGAACACTGAAGCTTTCTTT	CASSINGNTEAFF
TRBV5-1	NA	NA	TRBJ2-1	TGCGCCAGCAGCTTGGGTACAGACTACAATGAGCAGTTCTTC	CASSLGTDYNEQFF
TRBV19	TRBD1	NA	TRBJ1-5	TGTGCCAGCAGGGGGATCGACCTTTTTCAGCCCCAGCATTTT	CASRGIDLFQPQHF
TRBV2	NA	NA	TRBJ1-2	TGTGCCAGCAGTGGGGGTGACAGCCGCGTAGGTGGCTACACCTTC	CASSGGDSRVGGYTF
TRBV5-8	NA	NA	TRBJ1-1	TGTGCCAGCAGAAGAAGGGGTGTAGCTTTCTTT	CASRRRGVAFF
TRBV7-3	TRBD1	NA	TRBJ2-1	TGTGCCAGCAGCTTAGACAGGGCTGACTACAATGAGCAGTTCTTC	CASSLDRADYNEQFF
TRBV28	TRBD1	many	TRBJ1-5	TGTGCCAGCAGTTTGACAGGGGGGCATCAGCCCCAGCATTTT	CASSLTGGHQPQHF
TRBV19	TRBD1	once	TRBJ2-3	TGTGCCAGTAGTATGGACAGGGATGGCGCAGATACGCAGTATTTT	CASSMDRDGADTQYF
TRBV5-1	TRBD2	many	TRBJ2-1	TGCGCCAGCAGCGCCAGGACTAGCAGCTCCAGCTCCTACAATGAGCAGTTCTTC	CASSARTSSSSSYNEQFF
TRBV7-8	NA	few	TRBJ1-1	TGTGCCAGCAGCCCCGGGGGGCCCGCTTTCTTT	CASSPGGPAFF
TRBV7-6	TRBD2	NA	TRBJ2-7	TGTGCCAGCAGCAAGGGACTAGCGGGCTACGAGCAGTACTTC	CASSKGLAGYEQYF
TRBV6-1	NA	few	TRBJ1-2	TGTGCCAGCAGGGACACCCAGCGCAGTGGCTACACCTTC	CASRDTQRSGYTF
TRBV5-4	TRBD2	NA	TRBJ2-1	TGTGCCAGCAGCTTTACTAGCGGGAGGAACAATGAGCAGTTCTTC	CASSFTSGRNNEQFF
TRBV4-1	NA	NA	TRBJ2-1	TGCGCCAGCAGCCAGATGGGCCTAGGGGACTCCTACAATGAGCAGTTCTTC	CASSQMGLGDSYNEQFF
TRBV14	NA	NA	TRBJ2-3	TGTGCCAGCAGCCAAGAGCCGGGGGGCACAGATACGCAGTATTTT	CASSQEPGGTDTQYF
TRBV5-8	TRBD2	NA	TRBJ2-7	TGTGCCAGCAGAAGGAGGGCCGGGACTAGCGGGAGCGGTAGGTCCTACGAGCAGTACTTC	CASRRRAGTSGSGRSYEQYF
TRBV10-2	NA	NA	TRBJ2-2	TGCGCCAGCAGTGGAAACACCGGGGAGCTGTTTTTT	CASSGNTGELFF